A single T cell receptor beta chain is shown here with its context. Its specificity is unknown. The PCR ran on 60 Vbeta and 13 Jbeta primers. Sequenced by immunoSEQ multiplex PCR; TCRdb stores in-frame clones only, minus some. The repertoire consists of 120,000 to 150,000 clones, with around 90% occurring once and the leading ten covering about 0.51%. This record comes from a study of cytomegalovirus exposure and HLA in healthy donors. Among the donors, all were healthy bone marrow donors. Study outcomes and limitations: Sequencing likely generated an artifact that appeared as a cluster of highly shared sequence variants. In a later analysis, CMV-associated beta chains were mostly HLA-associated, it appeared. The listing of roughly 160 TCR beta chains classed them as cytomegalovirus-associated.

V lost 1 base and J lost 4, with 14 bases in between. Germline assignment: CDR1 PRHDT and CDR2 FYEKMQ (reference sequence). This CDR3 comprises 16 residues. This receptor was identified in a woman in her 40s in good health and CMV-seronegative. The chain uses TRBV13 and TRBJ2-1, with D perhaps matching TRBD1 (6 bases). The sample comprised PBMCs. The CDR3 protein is CASSLVTDSLYNEQFF. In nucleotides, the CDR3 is TGTGCCAGCAGCTTAGTGACGGACAGCCTTTACAATGAGCAGTTCTTC. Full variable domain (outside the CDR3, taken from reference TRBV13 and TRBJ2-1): AAGVIQSPRHLIKEKRETATLKCYPIPRHDTVYWYQQGPGQDPQFLISFYEKMQSDKGSIPDRFSAQQFSDYHSELNMSSLELGDSALYFCASSLVTDSLYNEQFFGPGTRLTVL.